This T cell receptor beta chain was sequenced for a study of blood T cell repertoires in COVID-19. At the level of the study: Samples representing acute and convalescent COVID-19 were sourced from the United States, Italy and Spain. From T cells, B-cell-depleted T cells, or PBMCs came the material, which was cDNA or gDNA.

During active infection, Seattle patients enrolled and were then monitored through disease. Using immunoSEQ multiplex PCR, the repertoire was profiled, and TCRdb retains in-frame clones only, with some absent. The sample lists hundreds of thousands of clones; 65% to 90% were seen once. Germline V gives CDR1 SGHRS, CDR2 YFSETQ. The trim removed 2 bases at V and 8 bases at J, leaving 11 bases unmatched. This CDR3 has 16 residues. The receptor was derived from a woman aged 65 to 85 with COVID-19, enrolled during active disease. The V gene is TRBV5-1, the J gene TRBJ1-4, with 8 bases fitting TRBD1. Input material: peripheral blood. The CDR3 DNA reads TGCGCCAGCAGCTTCAACTCAGGGGGCGCAGAAGAAAAACTGTTTTTT. Its translation: CASSFNSGGAEEKLFF.